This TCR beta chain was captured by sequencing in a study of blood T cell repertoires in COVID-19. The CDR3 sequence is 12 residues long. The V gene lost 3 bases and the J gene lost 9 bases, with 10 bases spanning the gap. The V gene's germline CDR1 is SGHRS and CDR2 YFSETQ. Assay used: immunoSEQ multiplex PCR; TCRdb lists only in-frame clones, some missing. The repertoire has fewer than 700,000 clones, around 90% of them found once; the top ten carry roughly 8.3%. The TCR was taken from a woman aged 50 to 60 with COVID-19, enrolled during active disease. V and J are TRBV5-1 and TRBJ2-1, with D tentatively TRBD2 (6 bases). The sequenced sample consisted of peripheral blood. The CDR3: CASSWRGAEQFF. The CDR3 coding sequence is TGCGCCAGCAGCTGGAGGGGTGCTGAGCAGTTCTTC.